This T cell receptor (beta chain) is from a study of T cell repertoires in cytomegalovirus infection. Study-level information: Public TCR beta signatures provided an indication of both CMV infection and a matching HLA type. Overall study results and limits: The study found HLA-C-restricted CMV-specific TCR beta clonotypes dominating the ex vivo response.

TCRdb processed the reads anew with MiXCR; each CDR3 protein has one entry. The table lists 150,000 to 200,000 distinct CDR3 sequences, roughly a fifth of them singletons. Germline-derived CDR1 and CDR2 are SGHTA and FQGNSA. There are 15 residues in the CDR3. V lost 9 bases, J lost 7 bases, and 22 bases lay in between. With respect to this clonotype: Its specificity is unknown.

The chain has TRBV7-2 and TRBJ2-1, with D perhaps TRBD1 or TRBD2 (6 bases each). This clonotype was sampled from a human donor in good health (CMV status not recorded). Some clones in this sample may be carry-over from other donors' samples. The sequenced sample consisted of PBMCs. Here the CDR3 DNA reads TGTGCCAGTACACTCAGTATTGGGGGGCGAAATGAGCAGTTCTTC. The encoded protein is CASTLSIGGRNEQFF. Full variable domain (rest looked up from reference TRBV7-2 and TRBJ2-1): GAGVSQSPSNKVTEKGKDVELRCDPISGHTALYWYRQSLGQGLEFLIYFQGNSAPDKSGLPSDRFSAERTGGSVSTLTIQRTQQEDSAVYLCASTLSIGGRNEQFFGPGTRLTVL.